This T cell receptor (beta chain) stems from a study of T cells in lung cancer brain metastases. The method was immunoSEQ multiplex PCR; TCRdb's version includes in-frame clones alone and lacks a portion of them. Of about 4,200 clones detected, roughly 90% appear once; the ten largest clones hold over 8%. This TCR derives from a man between 60 and 75 years old with non-small cell lung cancer. Sequencing input: tumor tissue from the primary lung tumor.

Here the CDR3 reads CSVVRPSSYEQYF. In DNA form, the CDR3 reads TGCAGCGTTGTCCGGCCGAGCTCCTACGAGCAGTACTTC. The rearrangement links TRBV29-1 to TRBJ2-7; D gene unclear. V was pared by 4 bases and J by 0 bases, with 10 bases between. The CDR3 extends over 13 amino acids. Germline CDR1 reads SQVTM; CDR2 reads ANQGSEA.